This is a list of T cell receptor beta chains from one sample in a study of identical twins. TCRdb itself ran the 5' RACE reads through MiXCR, one entry per CDR3 protein. The table includes approximately 1.8 million distinct CDR3 sequences, about 31% detected once. Specimen: cord blood. The receptors stem from a newborn girl in good health. Each CDR3 is given with its conserved first and last residue. The D gene is left open where the match is weak.

D gene	J gene	V gene	CDR3 protein
TRBD1	TRBJ1-1	TRBV2	CASKRTGAGEAFF
TRBD1	TRBJ2-1	TRBV28	CASTTMGQGSYNEQFF
NA	TRBJ1-1	TRBV20-1	CSARIIVGAEAFF
NA	TRBJ2-3	TRBV25-1	CASSEYGLLFTDTQYF
TRBD1	TRBJ1-2	TRBV3-1	CASRQGAGSGYTF
NA	TRBJ1-6	TRBV2	CASRVYREPPHF
TRBD2	TRBJ2-1	TRBV4-1	CASSPMRTSGSLSNEQFF
NA	TRBJ1-5	TRBV11-2	CASSLGGSRVYSNQPQHF
TRBD1	TRBJ1-1	TRBV29-1	CSVRTGGANTEAFF
TRBD2	TRBJ2-1	TRBV20-1	CSARGFLAGGTYNEQFF
NA	TRBJ1-1	TRBV6-6	CASSYPTGLPNTEAFF
TRBD2	TRBJ2-7	TRBV2	CASTLAPSYEQYF
NA	TRBJ1-1	TRBV6-5	CASRTSRRNTEAFF
NA	TRBJ2-3	TRBV4-1	CASSLVGVGGGTDTQYF
TRBD2	TRBJ2-1	TRBV20-1	CSASIGTSGAWGYNEQFF
NA	TRBJ2-2	TRBV4-2	CASSQDREAGELFF
NA	TRBJ1-1	TRBV9	CASSVDRVDTEAFF
NA	TRBJ1-2	TRBV20-1	CSAPTNPGTYGYTF
NA	TRBJ2-1	TRBV20-1	CSAKGLSGEQFF
NA	TRBJ1-2	TRBV7-9	CASSPSPGGPYGYTF
NA	TRBJ2-3	TRBV10-3	CATLSEAGPDTQYF
NA	TRBJ2-5	TRBV6-1	CASVPRQFQETQYF
NA	TRBJ2-5	TRBV3-1	CASSQALNEETQYF
TRBD2	TRBJ2-3	TRBV24-1	CATSDSLRLAGADTQYF
NA	NA	TRBV10-3	CAISENSRAYEQYF
TRBD2	TRBJ2-1	TRBV7-9	CASSPKGLADYNEQFF
NA	TRBJ1-6	TRBV7-2	CASSLQGGVDSPLHF
TRBD2	TRBJ2-1	TRBV7-2	CASSYGNGLGDNEQFF
TRBD2	TRBJ2-5	TRBV19	CASSILAGVEETQYF
NA	TRBJ2-1	TRBV5-1	CASTMGLAEQFF
NA	TRBJ2-7	TRBV12-3/TRBV12-4	CASSSTFSSYEQYF